The rows below give T cell receptor beta chains drawn from one sample of a study of T cell repertoires in cytomegalovirus infection. TCRdb re-called the reads through MiXCR, storing one row per CDR3 protein. The table has approximately 550,000 distinct CDR3 sequences, 16% seen once. The sample comprised CD8+ T cells from PBMCs. The receptors stem from a human donor in good health (CMV status not recorded). Some clones in this sample may be carry-over from other donors' samples. CDR3s include the opening cysteine and the closing phenylalanine or tryptophan. Fields, in order: V gene, J gene, CDR3 length, D gene, clone size, CDR3 protein, CDR3 DNA. The D gene is left open where the match is weak. Clone size, where shown, is once, few, many, or a class for clones that have expanded.

>TRBV7-9|TRBJ2-7|13|-|many
CASSLVYPYEQYF
TGTGCCAGCAGCTTAGTTTATCCCTACGAGCAGTACTTC
>TRBV7-9|TRBJ1-1|14|-|many
CASSPSGGRTEAFF
TGTGCCAGCAGCCCTTCGGGAGGGAGGACTGAAGCTTTCTTT
>TRBV6-1|TRBJ2-5|15|TRBD2|-
CANQASGGFGETQYF
TGTGCCAATCAGGCTAGCGGGGGATTTGGAGAGACCCAGTACTTC
>TRBV6-5|TRBJ1-1|17|-|few
CASSYLDMGLMNTEAFF
TGTGCCAGCAGTTACCTGGACATGGGCCTGATGAACACTGAAGCTTTCTTT
>TRBV14|TRBJ2-1|15|-|few
CASSRGYLDYNEQFF
TGTGCCAGCAGCCGTGGCTATTTAGACTACAATGAGCAGTTCTTC
>TRBV12-3/TRBV12-4|TRBJ2-3|17|TRBD2|once
CASSPRLAWGGTDTQYF
TGTGCCAGCAGCCCCCGACTAGCGTGGGGAGGCACAGATACGCAGTATTTT
>TRBV6-2/TRBV6-3|TRBJ1-4|16|-|few
CASSPPTEWGTEKLFF
TGTGCCAGCAGCCCCCCCACCGAGTGGGGGACTGAAAAACTGTTTTTT
>TRBV18|TRBJ1-6|16|TRBD1|-
CASSPARQGLGSPLHF
TGTGCCAGCTCACCAGCACGACAGGGGCTTGGTTCACCCCTCCACTTT
>TRBV9|TRBJ2-6|16|-|few
CASSVNLLAGANVLTF
TGTGCCAGCAGCGTTAATTTACTTGCTGGGGCCAACGTCCTGACTTTC
>TRBV5-1|TRBJ2-3|15|-|few
CASSLTLPSTDTQYF
TGCGCCAGCAGCTTGACCCTCCCTAGCACAGATACGCAGTATTTT
>TRBV28|TRBJ2-3|17|TRBD2|few
CASSFPPSGRGTDTQYF
TGTGCCAGCAGTTTCCCGCCTAGCGGGAGAGGCACAGATACGCAGTATTTT
>TRBV6-2/TRBV6-3|TRBJ2-1|20|TRBD1|many
CASSLQGRINLYSKNNEQFF
TGTGCCAGCAGTTTACAGGGGCGGATTAATCTGTATTCCAAGAACAATGAGCAGTTCTTC
>TRBV9|TRBJ2-1|14|TRBD2|many
CASTPGGENNEQFF
TGTGCCAGCACCCCGGGGGGAGAGAACAATGAGCAGTTCTTC
>TRBV9|TRBJ2-1|14|TRBD2|-
CASSVFGTSDEQFF
TGTGCCAGCAGCGTTTTTGGGACTAGCGATGAGCAGTTCTTC
>TRBV7-9|TRBJ2-7|16|TRBD2|many
CASSHTSGRSSYEQYF
TGTGCCAGCAGCCATACTAGCGGGAGGAGCTCCTACGAGCAGTACTTC
>TRBV10-3|TRBJ2-5|15|TRBD2|-
CAIRYGLADQETQYF
TGTGCCATCAGGTATGGACTAGCGGACCAAGAGACCCAGTACTTC
>TRBV30|TRBJ1-1|14|-|few
CAWGRGMGFTEAFF
TGTGCCTGGGGTAGGGGGATGGGCTTCACTGAAGCTTTCTTT
>TRBV27|TRBJ2-3|14|-|-
CASSSPRQTDTQYF
TGTGCCAGCAGTTCCCCCAGGCAGACAGATACGCAGTATTTT
>TRBV19|TRBJ2-2|13|-|few
CATVAQNTGELFF
TGTGCCACCGTAGCGCAAAACACCGGGGAGCTGTTTTTT
>TRBV19|TRBJ1-5|16|TRBD1|many
CASSNRDRNSNQPQHF
TGTGCCAGTAGTAATCGGGACAGGAATAGCAATCAGCCCCAGCATTTT
>TRBV7-9|TRBJ1-1|18|-|few
CASSFVVRPIDLNTEAFF
TGTGCCAGCAGCTTTGTTGTTCGGCCCATCGATTTGAACACTGAAGCTTTCTTT
>TRBV7-2|TRBJ2-3|16|-|many
CASSRTPLASADTQYF
TGTGCCAGCTCCCGGACGCCGCTAGCGAGCGCGGATACGCAGTATTTT
>TRBV6-1|TRBJ2-7|16|-|many
CASSDIVGLNSYEQYF
TGTGCCAGCAGTGATATTGTTGGGTTGAACTCCTACGAGCAGTACTTC
>TRBV9|TRBJ2-3|15|-|few
CASSVGGLGTDTQYF
TGTGCCAGCAGCGTAGGCGGGCTAGGCACAGATACGCAGTATTTT
>TRBV7-6|TRBJ1-2|17|TRBD1|many
CASSLAPGDRVSNGYTF
TGTGCCAGCAGCCTAGCACCAGGGGACAGGGTCTCAAATGGCTACACCTTC
>TRBV29-1|TRBJ2-7|13|TRBD1|many
CSVGTGGSYEQYF
TGCAGCGTCGGGACAGGGGGTTCCTACGAGCAGTACTTC
>TRBV6-1|TRBJ1-5|16|-|-
CASRPGVFYSNQPQHF
TGTGCCAGCAGGCCGGGGGTATTTTATAGCAATCAGCCCCAGCATTTT
>TRBV12-5|TRBJ2-3|17|-|many
CASGLVTRSSLADTQYF
TGTGCTAGTGGTTTGGTAACTCGGAGTTCTTTGGCGGATACGCAGTATTTT
>TRBV5-4|TRBJ2-7|15|-|few
CASSRLPDQPGEQYF
TGTGCCAGCAGCCGCCTTCCGGACCAACCGGGGGAGCAGTACTTC
>TRBV5-1|TRBJ1-2|17|TRBD1|-
CASSSVGQGSSNYGYTF
TGCGCCAGCAGCTCGGTCGGACAGGGGAGTTCTAACTATGGCTACACCTTC
>TRBV28|TRBJ1-6|16|-|-
CASSAGGRPYNSPLHF
TGTGCCAGCAGCGCGGGGGGGAGGCCCTATAATTCACCCCTCCACTTT
>TRBV27|TRBJ1-2|12|TRBD1|many
CASSPDRAGYTF
TGTGCCAGCAGTCCAGACAGGGCTGGCTACACCTTC
>TRBV11-2|TRBJ1-6|16|-|many
CASSLGRYRDDSPLHF
TGTGCCAGCAGCTTAGGTAGATACAGGGACGATTCACCCCTCCACTTT
>TRBV2|TRBJ1-6|17|-|many
CASSEAHAGDYNSPLHF
TGTGCCAGCAGTGAAGCCCACGCAGGGGACTATAATTCACCCCTCCACTTT
>TRBV20-1|TRBJ2-4|17|-|many
CSARWRAVARRENIQYF
TGCAGTGCTAGATGGCGGGCGGTCGCACGAAGGGAAAACATTCAGTACTTC
>TRBV20-1|TRBJ1-1|13|TRBD1|-
CSAAGTENTEAFF
TGCAGTGCTGCCGGGACAGAGAACACTGAAGCTTTCTTT
>TRBV28|TRBJ2-7|14|TRBD1|-
CASSSAQGMDEQYF
TGTGCCAGCAGTTCCGCACAGGGGATGGACGAGCAGTACTTC
>TRBV6-1|TRBJ1-2|14|TRBD1|many
CASRMSSGQYGYTF
TGTGCCAGCAGGATGAGCTCGGGACAGTATGGCTACACCTTC
>TRBV5-6|TRBJ2-1|14|-|many
CASSLPGSHNEQFF
TGTGCCAGCAGCTTACCAGGTTCTCACAATGAGCAGTTCTTC
>TRBV11-2|TRBJ2-7|17|-|many
CASSLWLVDGTSYEQYF
TGTGCCAGCAGCTTATGGCTCGTGGACGGAACCTCCTACGAGCAGTACTTC
>TRBV7-6|TRBJ2-7|14|TRBD1|many
CASSLGEDRGEQYF
TGTGCCAGCAGCTTAGGGGAGGACAGGGGCGAGCAGTACTTC
>TRBV11-2|TRBJ2-3|14|-|many
CASSRAPATDTQYF
TGTGCCAGCAGCCGAGCGCCGGCCACAGATACGCAGTATTTT
>TRBV11-1|TRBJ2-1|15|TRBD2|many
CASSNRLAGEGEQFF
TGTGCCAGCAGCAACCGACTAGCGGGTGAGGGTGAGCAGTTCTTC
>TRBV4-1|TRBJ2-2|17|-|-
CASSQDGWAANTGELFF
TGCGCCAGCAGCCAAGATGGGTGGGCAGCAAACACCGGGGAGCTGTTTTTT
>TRBV19|TRBJ2-3|16|TRBD2|-
CASSRGLAGSTDTQYF
TGTGCCAGTAGCAGGGGACTAGCGGGTAGCACAGATACGCAGTATTTT
>TRBV6-5|TRBJ1-5|14|-|-
CASSFDIEGQPQHF
TGTGCCAGCAGTTTCGACATCGAGGGGCAGCCCCAGCATTTT
>TRBV29-1|TRBJ1-2|12|-|few
CSVPLGGYGYTF
TGCAGCGTCCCCTTGGGGGGCTATGGCTACACCTTC
>TRBV5-6|TRBJ2-5|14|-|-
CASSWLAGGETQYF
TGTGCCAGCAGCTGGTTAGCTGGGGGGGAGACCCAGTACTTC
>TRBV12-3/TRBV12-4|TRBJ1-4|15|TRBD1|many
CASSRSDRANEKLFF
TGTGCCAGCAGTCGCTCGGACAGGGCTAATGAAAAACTGTTTTTT
>TRBV5-6|TRBJ1-2|15|-|few
CASSLNRASNYGYTF
TGTGCCAGCAGCTTGAACAGGGCTTCTAACTATGGCTACACCTTC
>TRBV9|TRBJ1-3|16|-|once
CASGSRAGVSGNTIYF
TGTGCCAGCGGCTCGAGGGCGGGCGTCTCTGGAAACACCATATATTTT
>TRBV6-6|TRBJ1-1|12|-|few
CASSPALTEAFF
TGTGCCAGCAGTCCCGCCCTCACTGAAGCTTTCTTT
>TRBV7-9|TRBJ1-5|13|-|-
CASSLDEAQPQHF
TGTGCCAGCAGCTTAGACGAGGCTCAGCCCCAGCATTTT
>TRBV10-1|TRBJ2-1|14|-|few
CASSDLGPGDEQFF
TGCGCCAGCAGCGACCTGGGCCCAGGGGATGAGCAGTTCTTC
>TRBV27|TRBJ2-1|17|TRBD2|many
CASNVLAGGPSGDEQFF
TGTGCCAGCAACGTACTAGCGGGGGGGCCTTCGGGGGATGAGCAGTTCTTC
>TRBV14|TRBJ1-2|15|TRBD1|many
CASSQTTGTATIHTF
TGTGCCAGCAGCCAAACCACCGGGACAGCCACAATACACACCTTC
>TRBV12-3/TRBV12-4|TRBJ1-2|13|-|many
CASSSDSTYGYTF
TGTGCCAGCAGTTCGGACAGCACCTATGGCTACACCTTC
>TRBV28|TRBJ2-3|15|-|many
CASSLSGTNTDTQYF
TGTGCCAGCAGTTTATCAGGAACCAACACAGATACGCAGTATTTT
>TRBV5-1|TRBJ2-1|14|TRBD1|few
CASSDRGPDNEQFF
TGCGCCAGCAGCGACAGGGGGCCAGACAATGAGCAGTTCTTC
>TRBV7-9|TRBJ2-7|12|-|few
CASSFVVDEQYF
TGTGCCAGCAGTTTCGTAGTCGACGAGCAGTACTTC